Each of the 21 T cell receptor beta chains below was sequenced from the same sample in a study of metastatic and nonmetastatic thyroid tumors. Thyroid surgery had not been preceded by any treatment in any patient. TCRdb re-called the PCR reads with MiXCR. The sample has roughly 30,000 clones; 25% to 30% are singletons. Sample: blood. Source of these receptors: a female donor with papillary thyroid cancer or a benign thyroid nodule (not recorded which). Some clones in this sample may be carry-over from other donors' samples.

Note on this clone: This may be a read error: a much more frequent sequence differs by one nucleotide. CDR3 sequence reads: CSAGTRGRVGTQYF. The DNA for the CDR3 is TGCAGTGCCGGGACTAGAGGGAGAGTAGGGACCCAGTACTTC. The V call is TRBV20-1, the J call TRBJ2-5; 8 bases align to TRBD2. Germline CDR1 is DFQATT and CDR2 is SNEGSKA (reference sequence). Trimming removed 6 bases from V and 7 bases from J; junction bases left unmatched: 13. The CDR3 consists of 14 residues.

The J gene is TRBJ2-1, the V gene TRBV20-1, with 9 nucleotides matching TRBD2. V shed 1 base and J 0 bases; nucleotides not matched to a gene: 7. CDR3 length equals 17 residues. CDR1 is DFQATT, CDR2 SNEGSKA, per germline (reference sequence). For the CDR3, the DNA is TGCAGTGCTAGAGCCAGCGGGGGGTTGCACTCCTACAATGAGCAGTTCTTC. Residues: CSARASGGLHSYNEQFF.

This sequence joins TRBV30 and TRBJ1-4, with a weak D call TRBD1 (5 bases). This CDR3 has 15 residues. V was shortened by 4 bases and J by 7 bases, with 19 bases between the two germline ends. In germline, CDR1 is GTSNPN, CDR2 SVGIG (reference sequence). The CDR3 loop is CAWKPGQGSGEKLFF. The CDR3, as DNA: TGTGCCTGGAAACCGGGTCAGGGATCGGGTGAAAAACTGTTTTTT.

V is TRBV10-3 and J is TRBJ2-7, with D unresolved. Trimming stripped 10 bases from V and 1 base from J, with 14 bases between. Per germline, CDR1 ENHRY and CDR2 SYGVKD. The CDR3 is 13 amino acids. The CDR3 region has the DNA TGTGCCACCTCCATACCGGGTTCCTACGAGCAGTACTTC. It yields the protein CATSIPGSYEQYF.

V gene TRBV7-9 combines with J gene TRBJ2-1, with 13 positions matching TRBD2. This CDR3 has 14 residues. Trimming took 5 bases from V and 6 from J; bases not matched to a gene: 1. The V gene's germline CDR1 is SEHNR and CDR2 FQNEAQ (reference sequence). CDR3 residues: CASSRTSGSNEQFF. The CDR3 nucleotides are TGTGCCAGCAGCCGGACTAGCGGGAGCAATGAGCAGTTCTTC. The entire variable domain, with the rest obtained from reference TRBV7-9 and TRBJ2-1, is as follows: DTGVSQNPRHKITKRGQNVTFRCDPISEHNRLYWYRQTLGQGPEFLTYFQNEAQLEKSRLLSDRFSAERPKGSFSTLEIQRTEQGDSAMYLCASSRTSGSNEQFFGPGTRLTVL.

At least ten counts were recorded for this clone. The chain has TRBV16 and TRBJ2-1; 12 bases are a match to TRBD1. The V segment lost 0 bases and the J segment 2 bases; nucleotides outside the gene matches: 8. The germline V gene encodes CDR1 KGHSY and CDR2 FQNENV. The CDR3 contains 19 residues. This chain's CDR3 is CASSQSTRDRGLPYNEQFF. CDR3 nucleotide sequence: TGTGCCAGCAGCCAATCTACTCGGGACAGGGGGCTCCCCTACAATGAGCAGTTCTTC.

The genes are TRBV11-2 and TRBJ2-7; the D gene is possibly TRBD1 (6 bases). Germline CDR1 SGHAT, CDR2 FQNNGV. Trimming removed 6 bases from V and 2 bases from J, with 17 bases in between. The CDR3 is made up of 15 amino acids. The CDR3 loop reads CASRDWGRATYEQYF. CDR3 nucleotides: TGTGCCAGCAGGGACTGGGGGCGGGCGACCTACGAGCAGTACTTC.

This clone has ten or more counts. The rearrangement links TRBV12-5 to TRBJ1-1; 7 bases map to TRBD1. CDR1 is LGHNT and CDR2 is FRNRAP in the germline V gene. CDR3 length: 15 amino acids. V dropped 2 bases and J dropped 0; count of bases not matched to a gene: 3. CDR3 sequence reads: CASGLMGQMNTEAFF. CDR3 bases: TGTGCTAGTGGTTTGATGGGACAGATGAACACTGAAGCTTTCTTT.

Worth noting for this clone: Different DNA sequences within this sample yield the same CDR3. This rearrangement joins TRBV11-2 to TRBJ2-2; the match to TRBD1 covers 12 bases. CDR1 and CDR2 from the germline V gene are SGHAT and FQNNGV. CDR3 length equals 15 residues. The V gene end was trimmed by 5 bases and the J gene end by 7 bases; junction bases not matched to a gene: 5. This CDR3 is CASSRDRGLGGELFF. The CDR3 nucleotides read TGTGCCAGCAGCCGGGACAGGGGGCTCGGCGGGGAGCTGTTTTTT.

The J gene is TRBJ1-2, the V gene TRBV5-1, with TRBD1 matching over 8 bases. With V trimmed by 2 bases and J by 4 bases, 4 bases remained unmatched. The CDR3 is 14 amino acids. CDR1 and CDR2 (germline): SGHRS, YFSETQ. The CDR3 here is CASSFEQGGYGYTF. The CDR3 nucleotides are TGCGCCAGCAGCTTCGAACAGGGGGGCTATGGCTACACCTTC.

This clone is medium-sized by share. The chain uses TRBV28 and TRBJ1-3; D ambiguous. CDR3 length: 16 amino acids. Trimming removed 2 bases from V and 0 bases from J, with 11 bases in between. Germline V lookup: CDR1 MDHEN, CDR2 SYDVKM. The CDR3 nucleotides are TGTGCCAGCAGTTTAAGCCACGGGAGCTCTGGAAACACCATATATTTT. Amino acid sequence: CASSLSHGSSGNTIYF.

This chain joins TRBV6-2 or TRBV6-3 and TRBJ2-3; D may match TRBD1 or TRBD2 (5 bases each). Germline V CDR1 and CDR2: MNHEY, SVGEGT. This CDR3 is 15 amino acids long. V gave up 4 bases and J gave up 0 bases, with 11 bases separating them. CDR3 region: CASSLGDSSTDTQYF. The CDR3 DNA is TGTGCCAGCAGTTTGGGGGATAGTAGCACAGATACGCAGTATTTT.

In its sample, this clone was seen a few times. This rearrangement joins TRBV10-3 to TRBJ2-1; TRBD1 is a possible D gene (6 bases). The CDR3 loop spans 15 amino acids. Trimming shortened V by 7 bases and J by 3 bases, and 16 bases separated the two germline ends. CDR1 is ENHRY, CDR2 SYGVKD, per germline. CDR3 sequence (DNA): TGTGCCATCAAGGGTTTGGGGACAATCTACAATGAGCAGTTCTTC. Amino acid sequence: CAIKGLGTIYNEQFF.

V usage is TRBV7-9 and J usage is TRBJ2-7, with 9 bases matching TRBD1. After removal of 7 bases from V and 3 bases from J, the junction contained 7 bases not matched to a gene. The CDR3 runs to 14 residues. Looked up from germline, CDR1 is SEHNR and CDR2 is FQNEAQ (reference sequence). The CDR3 loop reads CASTATGGRYEQYF. CDR3 nucleotides: TGTGCCAGCACCGCGACAGGGGGGCGCTACGAGCAGTACTTC.

This clone was seen more than once but under ten times. The chain carries TRBV27 and TRBJ1-2, with no clear D. Trimming left V 8 bases short and J 6 bases short, with 16 bases between. Germline V gives CDR1 MNHEY, CDR2 SMNVEV (reference sequence). The CDR3 has 13 amino acids. The DNA of the CDR3 is TGTGCCAGCGCCGGTGTGGGATTGGATGGCTACACCTTC. Its translation is CASAGVGLDGYTF.

This clone has a count of ten or more. The rearrangement links TRBV5-8 to TRBJ2-1; 12 nucleotides match TRBD2. Per germline, CDR1 SGHTS and CDR2 YDEGEE. The CDR3 length is 16 residues. Trimming took 2 bases from V and 4 from J; bases not matched to a gene: 4. This CDR3 reads CASSFLGLAGYNEQFF. The CDR3 bases are TGTGCCAGCAGCTTCTTAGGACTAGCGGGATACAATGAGCAGTTCTTC.

A few counts support this clone. Other DNA sequences in the sample encode the same CDR3. The J gene is TRBJ2-7, the V gene TRBV6-1; 7 bases match TRBD1. This CDR3 has 13 amino acids. The germline gives CDR1 MNHNS, CDR2 SASEGT. J gave up 2 bases and V 6 bases, and 4 bases lay outside the gene matches. This CDR3 reads CASRRGQAYEQYF. CDR3 DNA: TGTGCCAGCAGACGAGGACAGGCCTACGAGCAGTACTTC.

This clone was recorded at least ten times. A much larger clonotype is one base distant, so this may be a read error. Likely a read error: the CDR3 ends without its conserved phenylalanine or tryptophan. J is TRBJ1-6 and V is TRBV20-1; 9 nucleotides line up with TRBD1. Losses at the gene ends were 0 bases for V and 7 bases for J; bases not matched to a gene: 4. The length of the CDR3 is 15 residues. CDR1 and CDR2 from the germline V gene are DFQATT and SNEGSKA (reference sequence). The CDR3 nucleotides read TGCAGTGCTAGAGATCCGGGACAGGGAAATTCACCCCTCCACTCT. Protein: CSARDPGQGNSPLHS.

Judged by abundance, this clone is medium-sized (0.01 to 0.1%). The chain has TRBV28 and TRBJ2-1, with D perhaps matching TRBD2 (7 bases). There are 15 residues in the CDR3. The V end was cut by 6 bases, the J end by 7 bases, with 19 bases between. Germline CDR1 and CDR2: MDHEN and SYDVKM. Here the CDR3 DNA reads TGTGCCAGCAGGTTGGGGGGGGGGCAGAGGAATGAGCAGTTCTTC. It translates to CASRLGGGQRNEQFF.

The chain combines TRBV15 with TRBJ2-3; D might be TRBD2 (6 bases). Germline V gene sequence: CDR1 LNHNV, CDR2 YYDKDF (reference sequence). This CDR3 spans 15 amino acids. V gave up 0 bases and J gave up 1 base, with 8 bases separating them. For the CDR3, the DNA is TGTGCCACCAGCAGAGAGTGGGGGGGCACAGATACGCAGTATTTT. Protein: CATSREWGGTDTQYF.

This clone has a count of ten or more. V gene TRBV12-3 or TRBV12-4 combines with J gene TRBJ1-1, with TRBD1 as a possible D gene (5 bases). V lost 3 bases and J lost 1, with 6 bases in between. The CDR3 spans 13 residues. The CDR3 loop is CASSLGGNTEAFF. DNA of the CDR3: TGTGCCAGCAGTTTGGGGGGGAACACTGAAGCTTTCTTT.